What follows describes a single TCR beta chain. Its antigen remains unknown. The study profiled TCR beta VDJ and CDR3 using genomic DNA as template. TCRdb itself ran the reads through MiXCR, one entry per CDR3 protein. The table records 190,000 or so distinct CDR3 sequences, approximately 48% of them present only once. The CDR3 sequence is 16 residues long. Germline lookup yields CDR1 KGHDR and CDR2 SFDVKD. V gave up 2 bases and J gave up 3 bases; unmatched junction bases: 6. An expansion of CD8+CD57+ cells by flow cytometry had been shown in patients chosen for sequencing. This specimen comes from a study of CD8+CD57+ T cells in acquired aplastic anemia. Study background: Sorted CD4+ plus CD8+ cells gave DNA averaging approximately 2.9 ug. Regarding the study as a whole: Patients and healthy controls showed no significant CD8+ Simpson's diversity difference. In common between the patients and the controls were some 29 CD8+ CDR3 sequences.

The sequence came from a human donor with aplastic anemia. This chain connects TRBV24-1 to TRBJ2-1, with TRBD2 matching 7 bases. The sample taken for sequencing was sorted CD4+, CD8+, or CD8+CD57+ T cells (not recorded which) from PBMCs. DNA for the CDR3: TGTGCCACCAGTGATTCCCTAGCGGTACTCTACAATGAGCAGTTCTTC. It codes for CATSDSLAVLYNEQFF.